The rows below give T cell receptor beta chains drawn from one sample of a study of blood T cells in healthy people across ages. Each CDR3 protein is one row after TCRdb ran MiXCR on the 5' RACE reads. The repertoire consists of roughly 1 million distinct CDR3 sequences, with less than 25% occurring once and the leading ten covering around 0.75%. These data are also associated with another study on T cells of mothers and their children.

Sequenced input: blood. All receptors come from a girl aged 2 to 10 in good health. Each CDR3 is given with its conserved first and last residue. D genes are given only for firm matches. Size tells how often a clone was seen (once, few, many) or the class of an expanded clone, and some rows leave it out.

CDR3 DNA: TGTGCCAGCAGTTACACTTCGAACGGGGGTTCTTTCCAAGAGACCCAGTACTTC; CDR3 protein: CASSYTSNGGSFQETQYF; V gene: TRBV6-5; D gene: .; clone size: once; J gene: TRBJ2-5
CDR3 DNA: TGTGCCAGCAGCCTCGGGACCACACGCACAGATACGCAGTATTTT; CDR3 protein: CASSLGTTRTDTQYF; V gene: TRBV3-1; D gene: .; clone size: few; J gene: TRBJ2-3
CDR3 DNA: TGTGCCAGCAGTGGCCCGACAGGGGAACGCTATGGCTACACCTTC; CDR3 protein: CASSGPTGERYGYTF; V gene: TRBV12-3/TRBV12-4; D gene: TRBD1; clone size: few; J gene: TRBJ1-2
CDR3 DNA: TGTGCCAGCAGCACGACTCTCTCCTACGAGCAGCACTTC; CDR3 protein: CASSTTLSYEQHF; V gene: TRBV5-5; D gene: .; clone size: .; J gene: TRBJ2-7
CDR3 DNA: TGTGCTAGTGGTTCGACAGGGGACACTGAAGCTTTCTTT; CDR3 protein: CASGSTGDTEAFF; V gene: TRBV12-5; D gene: TRBD1; clone size: few; J gene: TRBJ1-1
CDR3 DNA: TGTGCCAGCAGCCCCTCCACCCGGGAGCTGTTTTTT; CDR3 protein: CASSPSTRELFF; V gene: TRBV7-9; D gene: .; clone size: .; J gene: TRBJ2-2
CDR3 DNA: TGCGCCAGCAGCCAACGACAGGGACTAGCGGGGCCGTACCAAGAGACCCAGTACTTC; CDR3 protein: CASSQRQGLAGPYQETQYF; V gene: TRBV4-3; D gene: TRBD2; clone size: few; J gene: TRBJ2-5
CDR3 DNA: TGCAGTGCTAGACTGGGGGCCCAAGAGACCCAGTACTTC; CDR3 protein: CSARLGAQETQYF; V gene: TRBV20-1; D gene: .; clone size: .; J gene: TRBJ2-5
CDR3 DNA: TGTGCCAGCAGTTACTACAGGGAGGGGCTTTACGAGCAGTACTTC; CDR3 protein: CASSYYREGLYEQYF; V gene: TRBV6-5; D gene: .; clone size: few; J gene: TRBJ2-7
CDR3 DNA: TGTGCCAGCAGTCCATACCTAGCGGGATTGGGGAATGAGCAGTTCTTC; CDR3 protein: CASSPYLAGLGNEQFF; V gene: TRBV27; D gene: TRBD2; clone size: .; J gene: TRBJ2-1
CDR3 DNA: TGCAGTCCCCGGGCAATCAATGAGCAGTTCTTC; CDR3 protein: CSPRAINEQFF; V gene: TRBV20-1; D gene: .; clone size: .; J gene: TRBJ2-1
CDR3 DNA: TGTGCCAGCAGCTTAGCGAGGGGACTTTACGAGCAGTACTTC; CDR3 protein: CASSLARGLYEQYF; V gene: TRBV6-2/TRBV6-3; D gene: .; clone size: few; J gene: TRBJ2-7
CDR3 DNA: TGTGCCAGCAGCACCGGGACTAGCGGGGGGGCGGTAGAGCAGTACTTC; CDR3 protein: CASSTGTSGGAVEQYF; V gene: TRBV28; D gene: TRBD2; clone size: .; J gene: TRBJ2-7
CDR3 DNA: TGCGCCAGCGGGACGGACGAGGGGGGCTTAGAGACCCAGTACTTC; CDR3 protein: CASGTDEGGLETQYF; V gene: TRBV4-1; D gene: .; clone size: few; J gene: TRBJ2-5
CDR3 DNA: TGTGCCAGCAACAATGGGGGGCTTAAGCAGCCCCAGCATTTT; CDR3 protein: CASNNGGLKQPQHF; V gene: TRBV28; D gene: .; clone size: .; J gene: TRBJ1-5
CDR3 DNA: TGTGCCAGCAGCGGAAGCCGGGACAGGGAGTACGAAAAACTGTTTTTT; CDR3 protein: CASSGSRDREYEKLFF; V gene: TRBV4-2; D gene: TRBD1; clone size: few; J gene: TRBJ1-4
CDR3 DNA: TGTGCCAGCAGTGACAGGGTAATGAACACTGAAGCTTTCTTT; CDR3 protein: CASSDRVMNTEAFF; V gene: TRBV27; D gene: TRBD1; clone size: .; J gene: TRBJ1-1
CDR3 DNA: TGTGCCAGCAGCTTATCAGGGTTAAAGGGGGAGACCCAGTACTTC; CDR3 protein: CASSLSGLKGETQYF; V gene: TRBV7-3; D gene: .; clone size: few; J gene: TRBJ2-5
CDR3 DNA: TGTGCCAGCAGTCCATCCACAGGGACCCCACTCTACGAGCAGTACTTC; CDR3 protein: CASSPSTGTPLYEQYF; V gene: TRBV28; D gene: .; clone size: .; J gene: TRBJ2-7
CDR3 DNA: TGTGCCAGCAGCCCGACTAGCGGGGGACCGCAGTTCTTC; CDR3 protein: CASSPTSGGPQFF; V gene: TRBV7-3; D gene: TRBD2; clone size: .; J gene: TRBJ2-1
CDR3 DNA: TGTGCCAGCAGTTTATTTCCCAGGGGGTTTTCTGGGGCCAACGTCCTGACTTTC; CDR3 protein: CASSLFPRGFSGANVLTF; V gene: TRBV27; D gene: TRBD1; clone size: .; J gene: TRBJ2-6
CDR3 DNA: TGTGCTAGTGGTTTCGGCAGATACTACGAGCAGTACTTC; CDR3 protein: CASGFGRYYEQYF; V gene: TRBV12-5; D gene: .; clone size: few; J gene: TRBJ2-7
CDR3 DNA: TGCGCCAGCAGCGCCCTCCCCCAAGAGACCCAGTACTTC; CDR3 protein: CASSALPQETQYF; V gene: TRBV7-6; D gene: .; clone size: .; J gene: TRBJ2-5
CDR3 DNA: TGTGCCAGCAGCCTAGGGACGCCCTCTTCCACAGATACGCAGTATTTT; CDR3 protein: CASSLGTPSSTDTQYF; V gene: TRBV7-2; D gene: .; clone size: .; J gene: TRBJ2-3
CDR3 DNA: TGTGCCACGACCTGGACAGGCCTCTATGGCTACACCTTC; CDR3 protein: CATTWTGLYGYTF; V gene: TRBV12-3/TRBV12-4; D gene: TRBD1; clone size: .; J gene: TRBJ1-2
CDR3 DNA: TGCAGCGTTGAGATTGGGCTTCAAGAGACCCAGTACTTC; CDR3 protein: CSVEIGLQETQYF; V gene: TRBV29-1; D gene: .; clone size: .; J gene: TRBJ2-5
CDR3 DNA: TGCAGCGTTGAAGAAGCCCAGCAGTACTTC; CDR3 protein: CSVEEAQQYF; V gene: TRBV29-1; D gene: .; clone size: .; J gene: TRBJ2-5
CDR3 DNA: TGTGCCAGCAGCGGGGACAGGGGTGAAGAGACCCAGTACTTC; CDR3 protein: CASSGDRGEETQYF; V gene: TRBV21-1; D gene: .; clone size: .; J gene: TRBJ2-5
CDR3 DNA: TGTGCCAGCAGTTTGATTAGGGACGGGCGGAATGAGCAGTTCTTC; CDR3 protein: CASSLIRDGRNEQFF; V gene: TRBV12-3/TRBV12-4; D gene: .; clone size: few; J gene: TRBJ2-1
CDR3 DNA: TGTGCCAGCGGGACAGGGTATGAAAAACTGTTTTTT; CDR3 protein: CASGTGYEKLFF; V gene: TRBV12-3/TRBV12-4; D gene: TRBD1; clone size: .; J gene: TRBJ1-4
CDR3 DNA: TGTGCCAGCAGCACAGGGCAGTTCCGGACTAGCGGGAGAATGAACGAGCAGTTCTTC; CDR3 protein: CASSTGQFRTSGRMNEQFF; V gene: TRBV28; D gene: TRBD2; clone size: .; J gene: TRBJ2-1
CDR3 DNA: TGTGCCAGCAGCCCCGGTTGGGGCGCTAGCTCCTACGAGCAGTACTTC; CDR3 protein: CASSPGWGASSYEQYF; V gene: TRBV28; D gene: .; clone size: .; J gene: TRBJ2-7
CDR3 DNA: TGTGCCACCAGCACCAGGGCAAGCACAGATACGCAGTATTTT; CDR3 protein: CATSTRASTDTQYF; V gene: TRBV15; D gene: .; clone size: many; J gene: TRBJ2-3
CDR3 DNA: TGTGCCAGCAGCTTTCTAGCGGGGGGTAACACAGATACGCAGTATTTT; CDR3 protein: CASSFLAGGNTDTQYF; V gene: TRBV7-8; D gene: TRBD2; clone size: .; J gene: TRBJ2-3
CDR3 DNA: TGCAGCCCAATTTCGGATCTGAACACTGAAGCTTTCTTT; CDR3 protein: CSPISDLNTEAFF; V gene: TRBV29-1; D gene: .; clone size: few; J gene: TRBJ1-1
CDR3 DNA: TGTGCCACCAGTGATTTAGGACTAGCGGGTAACACCGGGGAGCTGTTTTTT; CDR3 protein: CATSDLGLAGNTGELFF; V gene: TRBV24-1; D gene: TRBD2; clone size: .; J gene: TRBJ2-2
CDR3 DNA: TGTGCCAGCAGTTTTAGGAGGGACGGGGAGCTGTTTTTT; CDR3 protein: CASSFRRDGELFF; V gene: TRBV28; D gene: .; clone size: few; J gene: TRBJ2-2
CDR3 DNA: TGTGCCAGCAGTTTATTTGACAGCAATGAGCAGTTCTTC; CDR3 protein: CASSLFDSNEQFF; V gene: TRBV27; D gene: .; clone size: few; J gene: TRBJ2-1
CDR3 DNA: TGTGCCAGCAGCGACCGGGACAGGGGAGGGAATCAGCCCCAGCATTTT; CDR3 protein: CASSDRDRGGNQPQHF; V gene: TRBV7-2; D gene: TRBD1; clone size: .; J gene: TRBJ1-5
CDR3 DNA: TGTGCTAGCAGCCCAGGACTAGAACAAGAGACCCAGTACTTC; CDR3 protein: CASSPGLEQETQYF; V gene: TRBV7-7; D gene: TRBD2; clone size: .; J gene: TRBJ2-5
CDR3 DNA: TGTGCCAGCAGCGCAGGGGGAGGTGGAAACACCATATATTTT; CDR3 protein: CASSAGGGGNTIYF; V gene: TRBV27; D gene: TRBD1; clone size: few; J gene: TRBJ1-3
CDR3 DNA: TGTGCCAGCAGTGAGGACTTCAGGACAGGGAGTTCCTCGGAGAATGAGCAGTTCTTC; CDR3 protein: CASSEDFRTGSSSENEQFF; V gene: TRBV6-1; D gene: TRBD1; clone size: few; J gene: TRBJ2-1
CDR3 DNA: TGTGCCAGCAGTTTCCAGCACGGAGGACTAGCGAGGGGCGGGGAGACCCAGTACTTC; CDR3 protein: CASSFQHGGLARGGETQYF; V gene: TRBV12-3/TRBV12-4; D gene: TRBD2; clone size: .; J gene: TRBJ2-5
CDR3 DNA: TGTGCCAGCAGCTTTGGAGGACAGGGGGAGACCCAGTACTTC; CDR3 protein: CASSFGGQGETQYF; V gene: TRBV7-9; D gene: TRBD1; clone size: .; J gene: TRBJ2-5
CDR3 DNA: TGCAGCGTTGTCTTGGCTAGCGGGAGTGACGAGCAGTACTTC; CDR3 protein: CSVVLASGSDEQYF; V gene: TRBV29-1; D gene: TRBD2; clone size: few; J gene: TRBJ2-7
CDR3 DNA: TGTGCCAGCAGCCCCCTCAGTTACCGCACAGATACGCAGTATTTT; CDR3 protein: CASSPLSYRTDTQYF; V gene: TRBV11-2; D gene: .; clone size: few; J gene: TRBJ2-3
CDR3 DNA: TGTGCCACCCAGGGGGACTCCGAGTTCACAGATACGCAGTATTTT; CDR3 protein: CATQGDSEFTDTQYF; V gene: TRBV24-1; D gene: .; clone size: .; J gene: TRBJ2-3
CDR3 DNA: TGCAGTGCTAGAGGGCACGGGGGGGCCCGGAATGAGCAGTTCTTC; CDR3 protein: CSARGHGGARNEQFF; V gene: TRBV20-1; D gene: TRBD2; clone size: .; J gene: TRBJ2-1
CDR3 DNA: TGTGCCACCGAGAGGGACACCTACACAGATACGCAGTATTTT; CDR3 protein: CATERDTYTDTQYF; V gene: TRBV6-2/TRBV6-3; D gene: .; clone size: .; J gene: TRBJ2-3
CDR3 DNA: TGTGCCAGCTTCCCCGTGGTAGTATCGGAGACCCAGTACTTC; CDR3 protein: CASFPVVVSETQYF; V gene: TRBV5-5; D gene: .; clone size: .; J gene: TRBJ2-5